These 20 T cell receptor beta chains originate from one sample sequenced in a study of memory CD4+ T cells and cytomegalovirus serostatus. Generated by immunoSEQ multiplex PCR, the TCRdb table keeps only in-frame clones and is missing some. This sample yields tens of thousands of clones, of which around 76% are seen a single time; 0.5% to 0.65% belongs to the top ten. Single viable CD3+CD4+CD8-CD45RO+ cells were sorted as the memory CD4+ T cells. Sample: memory CD4+ T cells from blood. These receptors all stem from an adult in good health and CMV-seronegative. Some clones in this sample may be carry-over from other donors' samples.

The chain employs TRBV30 and TRBJ1-2; D unclear. V was shortened by 4 bases and J by 1 base, with 10 bases between the two germline ends. From germline, CDR1 is GTSNPN and CDR2 SVGIG (reference sequence). The CDR3 sequence is 13 residues long. This chain's CDR3 is CAWTWGLNYGYTF. In DNA form, the CDR3 reads TGTGCCTGGACTTGGGGTCTTAACTATGGCTACACCTTC.

V is TRBV7-8 and J is TRBJ2-7; D is undetermined. The CDR3 loop spans 14 amino acids. The V gene's germline CDR1 is SGHVS and CDR2 FQNEAQ. V was trimmed by 0 bases and J by 3 bases, leaving 9 bases between them. CDR3 sequence (DNA): TGTGCCAGCAGCTTAGCGGCCAACTTCTACGAGCAGTACTTC. It yields the protein CASSLAANFYEQYF.

The CDR3 DNA follows: TGTGCCTGGAGTACAGGGCCTGGAAACACCATATATTTT. Its translation: CAWSTGPGNTIYF. The V gene is TRBV30, the J gene TRBJ1-3; D possibly corresponds to TRBD1 (6 bases). Germline assignment: CDR1 GTSNPN and CDR2 SVGIG (reference sequence). This CDR3 is built from 13 residues. The germline V and J ends were trimmed by 2 bases and 2 bases, with 7 bases remaining between them. The variable domain in full, completed from reference TRBV30 and TRBJ1-3, reads SQTIHQWPATLVQPVGSPLSLECTVEGTSNPNLYWYRQAAGRGLQLLFYSVGIGQISSEVPQNLSASRPQDRQFILSSKKLLLSDSGFYLCAWSTGPGNTIYFGEGSWLTVV.

The chain carries TRBV5-5 and TRBJ2-7, with D possibly TRBD1 on 5 matching bases. V dropped 4 bases and J dropped 2 bases, with 16 bases sitting between them. The CDR3 sequence is 15 residues long. Germline CDR1 reads SGHKS; CDR2 reads YYEKEE (reference sequence). The CDR3 reads CASSPTAGQTYEQYF. The CDR3 DNA reads TGTGCCAGCAGCCCTACGGCAGGGCAAACCTACGAGCAGTACTTC.

This clone appeared a single time. The rearrangement joins TRBV30 to TRBJ1-2, with no clear D. Trimming took 0 bases from V and 4 from J, leaving 18 bases between them. The CDR3 has 16 amino acids. Germline assignment: CDR1 GTSNPN and CDR2 SVGIG (reference sequence). The CDR3 spells CAWSVPRVGFGYGYTF. The CDR3 DNA is TGTGCCTGGAGTGTACCCCGGGTCGGGTTCGGCTATGGCTACACCTTC.

CDR3 protein: CASSFQTGPVTDTQYF. CDR3 nucleotides: TGTGCCAGCAGCTTTCAGACAGGGCCGGTCACAGATACGCAGTATTTT. The V and J genes are TRBV13 and TRBJ2-3; 7 nucleotides line up with TRBD1. The germline CDR1 and CDR2 sequences are PRHDT and FYEKMQ (reference sequence). V was clipped by 3 bases and J by 2 bases; unmatched bases: 8. CDR3 length equals 16 residues.

Only one count was recorded for this clone. V is TRBV28 and J is TRBJ1-5; no firm D call. Germline V CDR1 and CDR2: MDHEN, SYDVKM. V was cut by 7 bases and J by 2 bases, with 9 bases left in between. CDR3 length: 13 residues. The CDR3 loop reads CASMVVGNQPQHF. The CDR3 region has the DNA TGTGCCAGCATGGTTGTGGGCAATCAGCCCCAGCATTTT.

This chain links TRBV28 with TRBJ2-7; 9 bases are shared with TRBD1. The germline V gene has CDR1 MDHEN and CDR2 SYDVKM. The trim removed 7 bases at V and 1 base at J, leaving 8 bases unmatched. CDR3 length: 15 amino acids. CDR3 protein: CASTVGQGWSYEQYF. The CDR3 DNA is TGTGCCAGCACCGTGGGACAGGGTTGGTCCTACGAGCAGTACTTC.

This chain links TRBV30 with TRBJ2-1; D is possibly TRBD1 (6 bases). The CDR3 is 17 residues long. V was pared by 3 bases and J by 4 bases, with 22 bases between. CDR1 is GTSNPN and CDR2 is SVGIG in the germline V gene (reference sequence). CDR3 nucleotide sequence: TGTGCCTGGAGAATAAAGGGGGTCCGCTCTGCGTACAATGAGCAGTTCTTC. This sequence encodes CAWRIKGVRSAYNEQFF.

This chain joins TRBV4-2 and TRBJ1-6, with a weak D call TRBD1 (5 bases). V dropped 1 base and J dropped 3 bases, with 7 bases sitting between them. Per the germline V gene, CDR1 is LGHNA and CDR2 is YNFKEQ. The CDR3 totals 15 residues. The CDR3 loop reads CASSQGQLYNSPLHF. The CDR3 DNA follows: TGTGCCAGCAGCCAAGGACAGCTCTATAATTCACCCCTCCACTTT.

V is TRBV27 and J is TRBJ2-7; tentative D call: TRBD1 (6 bases). The CDR3 has 14 residues. Trimming pared 6 bases from V and 9 bases from J, leaving 21 bases between. CDR1 is MNHEY and CDR2 is SMNVEV in the germline V gene (reference sequence). CDR3 in DNA: TGTGCCAGCAGCCTGGACAGTGGTCGGAGCGGGCAGTACTTC. Amino acids: CASSLDSGRSGQYF.

This clone has just a few counts. The CDR3 loop reads CASTPSNTEAFF. The DNA for the CDR3 is TGTGCCAGCACCCCGTCGAACACTGAAGCTTTCTTT. The rearrangement joins TRBV6-1 to TRBJ1-1; D gene unclear. This CDR3 comprises 12 residues. Trimming cost V 7 bases and J 1 base, with 7 bases left between them. The germline V gene has CDR1 MNHNS and CDR2 SASEGT.

This clone appeared a single time. The chain is built from TRBV6-6 and TRBJ1-1; 7 bases fit TRBD1. CDR3 length equals 14 residues. Per the germline V gene, CDR1 is MNHNY and CDR2 is SVGAGI (reference sequence). Trimming at V came to 8 bases and at J to 4 bases, leaving 10 bases not matched to a gene. The CDR3: CASLERGRRTEAFF. The CDR3 region has the DNA TGTGCCAGCTTGGAAAGGGGGCGGCGCACTGAAGCTTTCTTT.

V usage is TRBV2 and J usage is TRBJ2-7; 7 positions agree with TRBD1. V was pared by 6 bases and J by 7 bases, with 6 bases of the junction left unmatched. This CDR3 region has 12 residues. From germline, CDR1 is SNHLY and CDR2 FYNNEI. CDR3 nucleotides: TGTGCCAGCAGACCTGACAGGGATGAGCAGTACTTC. This translates into CASRPDRDEQYF.

This chain joins TRBV5-1 and TRBJ2-7; maybe TRBD1 (6 bases). Germline V gene lookup returns CDR1 SGHRS and CDR2 YFSETQ. The CDR3 is 15 amino acids. Trimming removed 0 bases at V and 2 bases at J, with 12 bases between. The CDR3 nucleotides read TGCGCCAGCAGCTTGGGGGCAGGGGCACCCTACGAGCAGTACTTC. Protein product: CASSLGAGAPYEQYF. Together with reference TRBV5-1 and TRBJ2-7, the CDR3 gives the full variable domain: KAGVTQTPRYLIKTRGQQVTLSCSPISGHRSVSWYQQTPGQGLQFLFEYFSETQRNKGNFPGRFSGRQFSNSRSEMNVSTLELGDSALYLCASSLGAGAPYEQYFGPGTRLTVT.

V gene TRBV19 combines with J gene TRBJ2-5; D perhaps matches TRBD1 (6 bases). Looked up from germline, CDR1 is LNHDA and CDR2 is SQIVND (reference sequence). The CDR3 spans 16 residues. V was shortened by 6 bases and J by 5 bases, with 22 bases between the two germline ends. This chain's CDR3 is CASRKTGTEGVETQYF. Written as DNA, the CDR3 is TGTGCCAGTAGGAAGACAGGCACCGAGGGGGTGGAGACCCAGTACTTC.

The chain links TRBV5-1 to TRBJ1-2, with D perhaps TRBD1 (5 bases). V lost 0 bases to trimming and J lost 8 bases, with 17 bases between them. This CDR3 contains 15 residues. Per germline, CDR1 SGHRS and CDR2 YFSETQ. CDR3 in DNA: TGCGCCAGCAGCTTGGGGGACCTAGACAGACACGGCTACACCTTC. Its translation is CASSLGDLDRHGYTF.

This clone showed up just once. The chain joins TRBV2 to TRBJ1-2; D remains ambiguous. This CDR3 has 15 residues. Germline-derived CDR1 and CDR2 are SNHLY and FYNNEI. V lost 9 bases, J lost 2 bases, and 19 bases lay in between. CDR3 sequence (DNA): TGTGCCAGTAACCTTGGGCTATCCTCAAACTATGGCTACACCTTC. It codes for CASNLGLSSNYGYTF.

This clone is labeled medium-sized. The genes are TRBV7-8 and TRBJ1-1; D uncertain. Trimming took 5 bases from V and 0 from J, leaving 10 bases between them. CDR1 SGHVS and CDR2 FQNEAQ come from the germline V gene. CDR3 length equals 14 residues. CDR3 DNA: TGTGCCAGCAGCCGGACCGACATGAACACTGAAGCTTTCTTT. This translates into CASSRTDMNTEAFF.

The chain carries TRBV7-3 and TRBJ1-6, with D hard to call. The ends were cut back, 3 bases at V and 5 bases at J, with 8 bases in the middle. This CDR3 region has 14 residues. From germline, CDR1 is SGHTA and CDR2 FQGTGA. The CDR3 DNA reads TGTGCCAGCAGCTTTGATGGAAATAATTCACCCCTCCACTTT. Residues: CASSFDGNNSPLHF.